This T cell receptor (beta chain) was found in a study of blood T cell repertoires in COVID-19. Study-level background: Collection of acute and convalescent COVID-19 samples took place in the United States, Italy and Spain. Sources were T cells, B-cell-depleted T cells, or PBMCs; the material itself was cDNA or gDNA.

Authors' analysis steps: The authors estimated nucleated cell counts from reference gene primer amplification. Profiled with immunoSEQ multiplex PCR; TCRdb holds only in-frame clones, not every one. The D gene and trimming were derived from the DNA, and the V and J assignments and clone size from that table. The sample has over 150,000 clones; around four fifths are singletons. The CDR3 length is 15 residues. CDR1 and CDR2 from the germline V gene are LGHNA and YNFKEQ. Trimming pared 4 bases from V and 0 bases from J, leaving 7 bases between. This clone was seen a single time. The receptor's source is a woman between 65 and 79 years old who had recovered from COVID-19. Material: peripheral blood. The V call is TRBV4-2, the J call TRBJ2-6; no definite D call. CDR3 amino acids: CASSPGFSGANVLTF. The CDR3 nucleotides are TGTGCCAGCAGCCCCGGTTTCTCTGGGGCCAACGTCCTGACTTTC.